This TCR beta chain was obtained from a study of blood T cell repertoires in COVID-19. Study-level background: PBMCs, B-cell-depleted T cells, or T cells were the source of the cDNA or gDNA that made up the material.

Original handling: Reference gene primer amplification gave estimated nucleated cell counts. Clones were read by immunoSEQ multiplex PCR, and TCRdb kept only the in-frame ones, dropping some. V, J and clone size are taken as reported in that table, and D and trimming were inferred from the DNA itself. Among just over 350,000 clones listed, roughly 87% were seen once. The germline V gene encodes CDR1 SGHVS and CDR2 FNYEAQ. Germline trimming cut 5 bases from V and 2 bases from J; bases unmatched to any gene: 6. The CDR3 covers 17 residues. This sequence was found in a woman aged 25 to 45 who had recovered from COVID-19. The material sequenced was PBMCs or T cells enriched from blood (not recorded which). The genes are TRBV7-6 and TRBJ2-3, with 14 positions matching TRBD2. CDR3 sequence reads: CASSPGTSGSFTDTQYF. CDR3 DNA: TGTGCCAGCAGCCCCGGGACTAGCGGGAGTTTCACAGATACGCAGTATTTT.